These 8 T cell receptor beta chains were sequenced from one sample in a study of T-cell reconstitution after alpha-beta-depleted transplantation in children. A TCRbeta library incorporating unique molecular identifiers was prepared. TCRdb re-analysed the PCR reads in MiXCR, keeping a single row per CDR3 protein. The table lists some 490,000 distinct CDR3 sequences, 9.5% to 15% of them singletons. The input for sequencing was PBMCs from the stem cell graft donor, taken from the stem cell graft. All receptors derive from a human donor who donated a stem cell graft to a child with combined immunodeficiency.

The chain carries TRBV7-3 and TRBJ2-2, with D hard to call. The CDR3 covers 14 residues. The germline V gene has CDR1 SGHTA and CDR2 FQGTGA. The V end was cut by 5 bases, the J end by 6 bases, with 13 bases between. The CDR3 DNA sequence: TGTGCCAGCAGCCCTTCGGTGTACCCCGGGGAGCTGTTTTTT. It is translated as CASSPSVYPGELFF.

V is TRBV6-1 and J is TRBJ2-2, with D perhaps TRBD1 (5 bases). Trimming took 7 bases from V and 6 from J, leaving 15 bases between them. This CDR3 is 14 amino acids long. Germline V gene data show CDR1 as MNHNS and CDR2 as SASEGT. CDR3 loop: CASNQGLGPGELFF. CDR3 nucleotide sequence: TGTGCCAGCAATCAAGGGCTGGGGCCCGGGGAGCTGTTTTTT.

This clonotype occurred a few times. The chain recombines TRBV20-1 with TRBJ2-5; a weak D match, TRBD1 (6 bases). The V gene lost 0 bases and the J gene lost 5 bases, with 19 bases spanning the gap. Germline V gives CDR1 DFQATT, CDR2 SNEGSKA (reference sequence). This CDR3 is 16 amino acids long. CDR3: CSARDLRTAHPETQYF. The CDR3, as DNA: TGCAGTGCTAGAGATCTTCGGACAGCCCATCCGGAGACCCAGTACTTC.

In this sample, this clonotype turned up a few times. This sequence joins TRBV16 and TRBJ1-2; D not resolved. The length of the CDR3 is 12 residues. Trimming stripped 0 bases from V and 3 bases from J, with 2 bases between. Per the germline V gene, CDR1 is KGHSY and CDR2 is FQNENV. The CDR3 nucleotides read TGTGCCAGCAGCCAATCTGACTATGGCTACACCTTC. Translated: CASSQSDYGYTF.

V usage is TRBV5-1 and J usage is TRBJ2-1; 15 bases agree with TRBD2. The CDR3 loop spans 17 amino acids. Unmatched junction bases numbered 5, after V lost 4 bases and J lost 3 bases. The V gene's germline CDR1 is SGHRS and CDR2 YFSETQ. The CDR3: CASSDGTSGRIYNEQFF. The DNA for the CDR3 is TGCGCCAGCAGCGACGGGACTAGCGGGAGGATCTACAATGAGCAGTTCTTC. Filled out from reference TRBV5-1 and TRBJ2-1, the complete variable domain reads KAGVTQTPRYLIKTRGQQVTLSCSPISGHRSVSWYQQTPGQGLQFLFEYFSETQRNKGNFPGRFSGRQFSNSRSEMNVSTLELGDSALYLCASSDGTSGRIYNEQFFGPGTRLTVL.

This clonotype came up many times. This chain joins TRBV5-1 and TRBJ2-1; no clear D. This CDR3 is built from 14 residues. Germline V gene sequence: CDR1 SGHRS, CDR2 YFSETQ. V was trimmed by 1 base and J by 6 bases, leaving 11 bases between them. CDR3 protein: CASSLRRYGNEQFF. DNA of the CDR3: TGCGCCAGCAGCTTGCGGCGTTACGGCAATGAGCAGTTCTTC.

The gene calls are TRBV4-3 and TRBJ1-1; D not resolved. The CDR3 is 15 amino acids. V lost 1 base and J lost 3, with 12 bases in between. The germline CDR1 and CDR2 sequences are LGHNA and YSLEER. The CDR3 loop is CASSQGRFLDTEAFF. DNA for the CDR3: TGCGCCAGCAGCCAAGGAAGGTTTTTGGACACTGAAGCTTTCTTT.

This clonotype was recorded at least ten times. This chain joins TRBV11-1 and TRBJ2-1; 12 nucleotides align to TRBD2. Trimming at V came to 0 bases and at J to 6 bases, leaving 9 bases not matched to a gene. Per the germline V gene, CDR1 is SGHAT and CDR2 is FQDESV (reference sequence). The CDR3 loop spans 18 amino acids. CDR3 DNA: TGTGCCAGCAGCTTAGCCCCAATCGGACTAGCGGGGAGCAATGAGCAGTTCTTC. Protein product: CASSLAPIGLAGSNEQFF.